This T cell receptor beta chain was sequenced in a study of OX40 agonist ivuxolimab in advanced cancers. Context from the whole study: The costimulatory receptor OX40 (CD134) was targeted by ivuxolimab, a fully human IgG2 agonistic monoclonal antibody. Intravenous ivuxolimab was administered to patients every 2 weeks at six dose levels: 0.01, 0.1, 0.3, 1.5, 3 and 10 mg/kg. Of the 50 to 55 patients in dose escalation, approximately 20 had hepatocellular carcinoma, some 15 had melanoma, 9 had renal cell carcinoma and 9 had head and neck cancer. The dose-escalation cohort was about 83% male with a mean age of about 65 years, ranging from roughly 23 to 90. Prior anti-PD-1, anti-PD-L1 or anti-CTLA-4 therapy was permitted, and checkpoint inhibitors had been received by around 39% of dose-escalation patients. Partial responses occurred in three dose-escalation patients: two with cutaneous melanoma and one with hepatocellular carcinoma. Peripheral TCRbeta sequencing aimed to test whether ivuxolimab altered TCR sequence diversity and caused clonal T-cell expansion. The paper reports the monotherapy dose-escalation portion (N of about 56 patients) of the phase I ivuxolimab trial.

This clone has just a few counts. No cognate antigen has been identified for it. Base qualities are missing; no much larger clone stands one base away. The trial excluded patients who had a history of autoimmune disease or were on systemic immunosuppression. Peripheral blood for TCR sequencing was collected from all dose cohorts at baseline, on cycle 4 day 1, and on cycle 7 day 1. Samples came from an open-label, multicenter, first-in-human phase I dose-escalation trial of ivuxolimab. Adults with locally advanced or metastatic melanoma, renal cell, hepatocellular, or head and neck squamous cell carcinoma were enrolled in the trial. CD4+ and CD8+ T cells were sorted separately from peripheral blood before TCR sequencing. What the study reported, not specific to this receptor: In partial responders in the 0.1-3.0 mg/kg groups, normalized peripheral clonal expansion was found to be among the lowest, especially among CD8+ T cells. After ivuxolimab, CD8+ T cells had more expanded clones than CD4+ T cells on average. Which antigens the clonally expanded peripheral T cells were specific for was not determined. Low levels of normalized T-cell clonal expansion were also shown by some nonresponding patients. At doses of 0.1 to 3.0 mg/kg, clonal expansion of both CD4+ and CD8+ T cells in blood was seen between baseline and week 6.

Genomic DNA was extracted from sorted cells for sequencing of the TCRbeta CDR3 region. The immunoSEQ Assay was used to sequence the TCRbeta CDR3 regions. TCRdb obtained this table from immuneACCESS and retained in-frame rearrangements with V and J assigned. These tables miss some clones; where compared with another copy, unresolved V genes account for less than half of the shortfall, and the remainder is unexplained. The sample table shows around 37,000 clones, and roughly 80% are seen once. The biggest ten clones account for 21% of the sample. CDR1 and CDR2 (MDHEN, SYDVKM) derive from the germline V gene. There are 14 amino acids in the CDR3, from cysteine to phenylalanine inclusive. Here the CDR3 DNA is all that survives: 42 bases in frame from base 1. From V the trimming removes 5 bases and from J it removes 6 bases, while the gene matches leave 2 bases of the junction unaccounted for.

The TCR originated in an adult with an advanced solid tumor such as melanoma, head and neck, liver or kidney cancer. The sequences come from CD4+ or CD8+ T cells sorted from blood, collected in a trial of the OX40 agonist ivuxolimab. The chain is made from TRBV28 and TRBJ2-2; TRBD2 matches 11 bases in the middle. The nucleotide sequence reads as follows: TGTGCCAGCAGTCGACTAGCGGGATCCGGGGAGCTGTTTTTT. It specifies CASSRLAGSGELFF.